The subject of this entry is one TCR beta chain. It lacks a known antigen. Within one base of it there is no much larger clone, and no base qualities were kept. These data are taken from a study of graft-versus-host responses after intestinal transplantation (dated by TCRdb to about 2021). About the study as a whole: Multivisceral, liver-intestinal, or isolated intestinal transplants were received by the recipients. Anti-thymocyte globulin induction was given to all recipients, followed by maintenance tacrolimus and steroids for two to three years. The cohort enrolled around 25 intestinal transplant recipients including one retransplant, and a few patients lacking pretransplant specimens were excluded. Donor T cell macrochimerism was defined as a peak of at least 4% donor T cells among recipient peripheral blood mononuclear cells. Rather than being sequenced by the commercial service, samples from a few later patients were sequenced in-house on an Illumina MiSeq and processed with MiXCR. Alloreactive clones were identified by sequencing pre-transplant mixed lymphocyte reaction products and comparing them with unstimulated pre-transplant donor and recipient T cells. After intestinal transplantation, graft-versus-host and host-versus-graft alloreactive T cell clones were followed in the graft, circulation and bone marrow using bulk TCR-beta CDR3 sequencing.

Blood samples were collected up to 4 times in the first month after transplant and then at least monthly when available. Library method: the immunoSEQ multiplex PCR assay. High-throughput TCR-beta CDR3 sequencing of genomic DNA from most patients was performed by Adaptive Biotechnologies. The authors processed their data as follows. Adaptive's ImmunoSEQ software supplied the TCR sequencing data for approximately 18 patients, while MiXCR and VDJtools were used to process a few other patients. CDR3 nucleotide sequences shared between donor and recipient were removed because the origin of such sequences could not be assigned. To be classed as alloreactive, a clone needed at least 2-fold expansion over unstimulated cells and a minimum CFSE-low frequency of 0.002% (template counts) or 0.001% (read counts). A clone was considered mappable if detected in the sequenced pre-transplant spleen, lymph node, or MLR CFSE-low populations of the donor or recipient. The cumulative frequency of alloreactive clones was calculated as a percentage of all sequences, weighted by copy number. TCRdb provides this immuneACCESS table in a form limited to in-frame rearrangements. Some clones are lacking; in checked studies, under half of them reflect an unresolved V gene, and why the rest are absent is not known. The V and J calls and clone size come from that table; D and trimming were worked out from the DNA. The sample profile shows under 100,000 clones; 75% to 95% of them were found once. The ten largest clones add up to 15% to 20% of the sample.

Relative to germline, V is missing 0 bases and J is missing 4 bases, with 21 bases of the junction outside any gene match. The CDR3 numbers 21 residues from cysteine through phenylalanine. Just CDR3 DNA is preserved here, 63 bases in frame from base 1. In the germline V gene, CDR1 corresponds to ENHRY and CDR2 to SYGVKD. Paper-wide results and their limitations: Early after transplant, declines in HvG clones were associated with peak levels of circulating GvH clones. In patients with donor T cell macrochimerism, the allografts had high GvH to HvG T cell clonal ratios. Conclusions were limited by the relatively low number and heterogeneity of intestinal transplant patients. GvH clones were detected in recipient bone marrow, and some of these GvH clones were observed earlier in ileal mucosa or blood, consistent with an intestinal mucosal origin.

The source was PBMCs, collected 453 days after intestinal transplant. The rearranged chain carries TRBV10-3 and TRBJ2-5, with TRBD2 matching 9 junction bases. The TCR originated in a human patient who received an intestinal transplant, so some T cells may come from the graft donor. The CDR3 in this case is CAISESIYLASVAGVGETQYF. The nucleotide sequence is given as TGTGCCATCAGTGAGTCGATTTACCTCGCGAGCGTAGCGGGGGTGGGAGAGACCCAGTACTTC.